This T cell receptor beta chain was recorded in a study of cytomegalovirus exposure and HLA in healthy donors. PCR used 60 Vbeta primers and 13 Jbeta primers. Profiling relied on immunoSEQ multiplex PCR, and the TCRdb table lists in-frame clones only, not all of them. The table records 150,000 or so clones, approximately 71% of them present only once. V lost 2 bases and J 6 bases, leaving 5 bases between the germline ends. This CDR3 has 12 amino acids. CDR1 is MDHEN, CDR2 SYDVKM, per germline. The clonotype was recovered from a man between 18 and 29 years old in good health and CMV-seropositive. Sequenced: PBMCs. J is TRBJ1-5 and V is TRBV28; D call uncertain. The chain's CDR3 is CASSLLSQPQHF. CDR3 nucleotides: TGTGCCAGCAGTTTACTTAGTCAGCCCCAGCATTTT.